This T cell receptor (beta chain) was recovered during a study of blood T cell repertoires in COVID-19. Study overall: Resolution of symptoms, clearance, or two negative PCRs was present in recovered Cohort 3 donors.

Per the original data handling: Reference gene primer amplification gave nucleated cell count estimates. Data came from immunoSEQ multiplex PCR; TCRdb stores just in-frame clones and leaves some out. The V and J calls and the clone size are those of that table, but D and trimming were determined from the DNA. Among some 300,000 clones listed, around nine tenths were seen once. Between the trimmed V and J ends, which lost 2 bases and 0 bases, there was a span of 8 bases. Germline V gene lookup returns CDR1 SGHRS and CDR2 YFSETQ. This CDR3 is built from 15 residues. This clone was seen once. The material sequenced was PBMCs or T cells enriched from blood (not recorded which). This receptor was identified in a woman aged 60 to 75 in a cohort exposed to, infected with or recovered from COVID-19 (not recorded which). The J gene is TRBJ1-4, the V gene TRBV5-1; tentatively, D is TRBD1 (5 bases). CDR3 sequence: CASSFGRATNEKLFF. CDR3 bases: TGCGCCAGCAGCTTTGGCAGGGCAACTAATGAAAAACTGTTTTTT.